The rows below give T cell receptor beta chains drawn from one sample of a study of long-term antiretroviral therapy in people with HIV. Produced via immunoSEQ multiplex PCR; TCRdb's table is partial and in-frame only. The sample carries 25,000 to 30,000 clones, 85% recorded once. The source was unsorted PBMCs, collected 4.7 to 5 years after starting antiretroviral therapy. The source of these receptors is a man in his forties with HIV. The CDR3 runs from the conserved cysteine through the conserved F or W. The D gene is left open where the match is weak. Clone size appears in some rows only: once, few, many, or a class for an expanded clone.

NA | TRBJ2-2 | NA | TRBV2 | CASSLKIRWELVGELFF | TGTGCCAGCAGTCTGAAGATTAGGTGGGAATTGGTCGGGGAGCTGTTTTTT
NA | TRBJ2-1 | TRBD2 | TRBV7-9 | CASSSTSGLREQFF | TGTGCCAGCAGCTCGACTAGCGGTCTCCGGGAGCAGTTCTTC
NA | TRBJ1-1 | NA | TRBV27 | CASRTVGANTEAFF | TGTGCCAGCCGAACGGTAGGAGCGAACACTGAAGCTTTCTTT
NA | TRBJ1-5 | NA | TRBV14 | CASSQGGGNGLDF | TGTGCCAGCAGCCAAGGGGGGGGAAATGGATTGGATTTT
NA | TRBJ2-4 | NA | TRBV7-4 | CASSPADGKNIQYF | TGTGCCAGCAGCCCTGCGGACGGTAAAAACATTCAGTACTTC
NA | TRBJ1-5 | NA | TRBV4-2 | CASSQEGGDSNQPQHF | TGTGCCAGCAGCCAAGAAGGAGGGGATAGCAATCAGCCCCAGCATTTT
NA | TRBJ2-1 | TRBD2 | TRBV5-1 | CASSWTSGSPMEQFF | TGCGCCAGCAGCTGGACTAGCGGGAGCCCGATGGAGCAGTTCTTC
NA | TRBJ2-1 | NA | TRBV6-5 | CASFNDQGNEQFF | TGTGCCAGCTTCAACGACCAGGGGAATGAGCAGTTCTTC
NA | TRBJ1-1 | NA | TRBV6-6 | CASSSDRFYTEAFF | TGTGCCAGCAGCTCAGACAGATTCTACACTGAAGCTTTCTTT
NA | TRBJ2-7 | NA | TRBV6-6 | CASRLGGGEQYF | TGTGCCAGCCGACTGGGAGGAGGTGAGCAGTACTTC
NA | TRBJ2-7 | NA | TRBV30 | CAWSRTDGSPYEQYF | TGTGCCTGGAGTAGGACAGATGGGTCCCCCTACGAGCAGTACTTC
once | TRBJ1-3 | NA | TRBV6-1 | CASNGGPGNTIYF | TGTGCCAGCAACGGGGGCCCTGGAAACACCATATATTTT
NA | TRBJ2-7 | TRBD2 | TRBV7-2 | CASSLDSGIPYEQYF | TGTGCCAGCAGCTTGGATAGCGGGATCCCCTACGAGCAGTACTTC
NA | TRBJ2-3 | NA | TRBV21-1 | CASSPRGDTQYF | TGTGCCAGCAGCCCCAGGGGGGATACGCAGTATTTT
few | TRBJ2-7 | NA | TRBV27 | CASSLSIVSYEQYF | TGTGCCAGCAGTTTATCGATCGTATCCTACGAGCAGTACTTC
NA | TRBJ2-3 | NA | TRBV27 | CASSLTNPVTDTQYF | TGTGCCAGCAGTTTAACCAACCCTGTCACAGATACGCAGTATTTT
NA | TRBJ1-4 | NA | TRBV5-4 | CASSLALGANEKLFF | TGTGCCAGCAGCTTGGCCTTGGGGGCTAATGAAAAACTGTTTTTT
NA | TRBJ2-7 | TRBD1 | TRBV10-2 | CASSAPTGISYEQYF | TGCGCCAGCAGCGCCCCGACAGGGATCTCCTACGAGCAGTACTTC
NA | TRBJ1-5 | NA | TRBV12-5 | CASGKGGGSWGNQPQHF | TGTGCTAGTGGCAAAGGGGGGGGGTCGTGGGGCAATCAGCCCCAGCATTTT
NA | TRBJ2-1 | TRBD2 | TRBV27 | CASSLEGMGGYNEQFF | TGTGCCAGCAGTTTAGAGGGGATGGGGGGGTACAATGAGCAGTTCTTC
NA | TRBJ2-7 | TRBD1 | TRBV2 | CASSGTGTWTYEQYF | TGTGCCAGCAGTGGGACAGGAACCTGGACCTACGAGCAGTACTTC
NA | TRBJ1-2 | NA | TRBV9 | CASSAPDATTTAYTF | TGTGCCAGCAGCGCCCCCGACGCCACTACGACGGCATACACCTTC
NA | TRBJ2-3 | TRBD2 | TRBV7-3 | CASSPGAGGPGDTQYF | TGTGCCAGCAGCCCCGGGGCGGGAGGGCCGGGGGATACGCAGTATTTT
once | TRBJ2-1 | TRBD2 | TRBV2 | CASSDGGGSYNEQFF | TGTGCCAGCAGTGATGGCGGGGGGTCCTACAATGAGCAGTTCTTC
NA | TRBJ2-7 | TRBD2 | TRBV27 | CASSLERGRVEQYF | TGTGCCAGCAGTCTGGAGCGGGGAAGGGTCGAGCAGTACTTC
once | TRBJ1-5 | TRBD1 | TRBV2 | CASRGVRGPNQPQHF | TGTGCCAGCCGAGGGGTCAGGGGGCCAAATCAGCCCCAGCATTTT
once | TRBJ2-5 | TRBD2 | TRBV9 | CASSVGGAVETQYF | TGTGCCAGCAGCGTCGGGGGGGCCGTCGAGACCCAGTACTTC
NA | TRBJ2-1 | TRBD2 | TRBV18 | CASSPPTSWEQFF | TGTGCCAGCTCACCCCCGACTAGCTGGGAGCAGTTCTTC
few | TRBJ1-6 | NA | TRBV27 | CASRALGEVDSPLHF | TGTGCCAGCAGGGCTCTGGGTGAGGTTGATTCACCCCTCCACTTT
NA | TRBJ1-5 | NA | TRBV6-6 | CASSSAEGDQPQHF | TGTGCCAGCAGTTCCGCGGAGGGAGATCAGCCCCAGCATTTT
NA | TRBJ1-1 | TRBD1 | TRBV10-3 | CAIRAGQGKNTEAFF | TGTGCCATCAGGGCAGGACAGGGGAAGAACACTGAAGCTTTCTTT